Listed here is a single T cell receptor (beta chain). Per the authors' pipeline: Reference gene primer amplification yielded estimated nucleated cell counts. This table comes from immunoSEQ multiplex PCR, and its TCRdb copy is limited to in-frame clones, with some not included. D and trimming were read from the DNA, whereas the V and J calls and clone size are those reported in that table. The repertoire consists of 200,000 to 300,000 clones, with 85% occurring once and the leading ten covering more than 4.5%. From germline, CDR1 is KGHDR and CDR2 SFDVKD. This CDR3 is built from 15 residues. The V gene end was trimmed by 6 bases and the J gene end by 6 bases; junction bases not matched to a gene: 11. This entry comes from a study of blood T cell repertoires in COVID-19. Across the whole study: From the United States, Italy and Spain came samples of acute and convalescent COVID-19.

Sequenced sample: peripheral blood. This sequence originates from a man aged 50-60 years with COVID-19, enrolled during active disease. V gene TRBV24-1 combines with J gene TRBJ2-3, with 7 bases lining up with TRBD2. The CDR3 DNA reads TGTGCCACCAGTAGTACTAGCGTTGAGTTGGATACGCAGTATTTT. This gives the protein CATSSTSVELDTQYF.